The source of this T cell receptor beta chain is a study of T cells expressing NK-cell markers. For the study at large: Source material for TCR beta repertoires consisted of sorted CD3+CD56+NKG2C+, CD3+CD56+NKG2C- and CD3+CD56-NKG2C+ T cells.

TCRdb reprocessed the 5' RACE reads; each CDR3 protein has one entry and no DNA is given. The clone table shows 150,000 or so distinct CDR3 sequences, with the ten largest holding around a third. Looked up from germline, CDR1 is MGHDK and CDR2 is SYGVNS. The CDR3 covers 17 residues. The specimen was blood T cells: a sorted CD56 or NKG2C T cell subset, CD4+ or CD8+ T cells, or bulk PBMC T cells (not recorded which). The V and J genes are TRBV25-1 and TRBJ2-2. This sequence was found in a woman between 45 and 60 years old in good health. Here the CDR3 reads CASSEEVGQTNTGELFF.